Below, 30 T cell receptor beta chains from the same sample are listed, as sequenced in a study of response to subunit inactivated influenza vaccine. Each CDR3 protein is one row after TCRdb ran MiXCR on the RT-PCR reads. The data hold almost 600,000 distinct CDR3 sequences, with 12% to 15% observed a single time. The sequences come from PBMCs from blood, collected less than 13 days after vaccination. The receptor set was obtained from a man over 45 who received an inactivated influenza vaccine.

This rearrangement joins TRBV6-4 to TRBJ2-1, with 9 bases aligning to TRBD2. The germline V gene encodes CDR1 MRHNA and CDR2 SNTAGT. The CDR3 has 16 amino acids. V dropped 2 bases and J dropped 2; count of bases not matched to a gene: 4. The CDR3 sequence is CASSDIAGAPYNEQFF. CDR3 sequence (DNA): TGTGCCAGCAGTGACATAGCGGGGGCCCCCTACAATGAGCAGTTCTTC.

This sequence joins TRBV9 and TRBJ1-4; possibly TRBD1 for D (6 bases). CDR3 size: 15 residues. Trimming stripped 1 base from V and 8 bases from J, with 15 bases between. Germline V gene sequence: CDR1 SGDLS, CDR2 YYNGEE. The CDR3 is CASSVLTGMGEKLFF. CDR3 DNA: TGTGCCAGCAGCGTATTGACAGGAATGGGGGAAAAACTGTTTTTT.

This rearrangement joins TRBV18 to TRBJ2-5, with TRBD1 matching over 7 bases. From germline, CDR1 is KGHSH and CDR2 LQKENI. Unmatched junction bases numbered 6, after V lost 4 bases and J lost 4 bases. CDR3 size: 14 residues. The CDR3 nucleotides are TGTGCCAGCTCACGACAGGGTCAGGCAGAGACCCAGTACTTC. Its translation: CASSRQGQAETQYF.

This clonotype was recorded at least ten times. The J gene is TRBJ2-2, the V gene TRBV7-9; 9 nucleotides line up with TRBD2. There are 16 residues in the CDR3. Germline V gives CDR1 SEHNR, CDR2 FQNEAQ (reference sequence). J lost 6 bases, V lost 3 bases, and 8 bases had no gene match. CDR3 sequence (DNA): TGTGCCAGCAGCTTGGGTAGCGGGAGTAAGTCCGGGGAGCTGTTTTTT. It codes for CASSLGSGSKSGELFF.

This clonotype has more than one count but fewer than ten. The rearrangement uses TRBV6-6 and TRBJ2-3; weak D call: TRBD2 (5 bases). V lost 6 bases to trimming and J lost 5 bases, with 9 bases between them. The CDR3 loop spans 12 amino acids. Germline loops: CDR1 MNHNY, CDR2 SVGAGI (reference sequence). Written as DNA, the CDR3 is TGTGCCAGCAGAGCGGACGGAGATACGCAGTATTTT. Protein sequence: CASRADGDTQYF.

This clonotype turned up a few times. The chain couples TRBV5-1 to TRBJ2-7; tentatively, D is TRBD1 or TRBD2 (6 bases each). In germline, CDR1 is SGHRS, CDR2 YFSETQ. This CDR3 region has 14 residues. Trimming left V 5 bases short and J 2 bases short, with 14 bases between. For the CDR3, the DNA is TGCGCCAGCAGTGCGTCGGGGGCGACCTACGAGCAGTACTTC. It yields the protein CASSASGATYEQYF. Complete variable domain (other parts from reference TRBV5-1 and TRBJ2-7): KAGVTQTPRYLIKTRGQQVTLSCSPISGHRSVSWYQQTPGQGLQFLFEYFSETQRNKGNFPGRFSGRQFSNSRSEMNVSTLELGDSALYLCASSASGATYEQYFGPGTRLTVT.

This clonotype was counted a few times. The chain recombines TRBV6-5 with TRBJ2-3; D uncertain. The CDR3 consists of 16 residues. Germline V gene data show CDR1 as MNHEY and CDR2 as SVGAGI. V shed 1 base and J shed 3 bases, with 14 bases lying between them. CDR3 in amino acids: CASSYFRLGVTDTQYF. As DNA, the CDR3 is TGTGCCAGCAGTTACTTTAGGCTAGGAGTGACAGATACGCAGTATTTT.

This clonotype has just a few counts. This chain links TRBV28 with TRBJ2-3, with D perhaps matching TRBD1 (5 bases). This CDR3 has 15 residues. Between the trimmed V and J ends, which lost 3 bases and 4 bases, there was a span of 14 bases. Germline assignment: CDR1 MDHEN and CDR2 SYDVKM. The CDR3 here is CASSLVRFRADTQYF. The CDR3, as DNA: TGTGCCAGCAGTTTGGTGAGGTTCAGGGCAGATACGCAGTATTTT.

This clonotype was observed a few times. The rearrangement links TRBV5-6 to TRBJ2-7, with D unresolved. The germline gives CDR1 SGHDT, CDR2 YYEEEE. Trimming removed 2 bases at V and 4 bases at J, with 7 bases between. The CDR3 is made up of 12 amino acids. The CDR3 DNA sequence: TGTGCCAGCAGCTTATGGGATTACGAGCAGTACTTC. Translation gives CASSLWDYEQYF.

This chain links TRBV7-9 with TRBJ2-3; D possibly corresponds to TRBD2 (6 bases). V lost 8 bases and J 3 bases, leaving 18 bases between the germline ends. Germline CDR1 and CDR2: SEHNR and FQNEAQ (reference sequence). This CDR3 comprises 15 residues. CDR3 sequence (DNA): TGTGCCAGCGACGCAACGGGAGTGAAAACAGATACGCAGTATTTT. Its translation is CASDATGVKTDTQYF.

Written as DNA, the CDR3 is TGTGCCACCAGCAGAGTGGGGGTCCACGAGCAGTACTTC. Its translation: CATSRVGVHEQYF. The genes are TRBV15 and TRBJ2-7; D may match TRBD1 or TRBD2 (5 bases each). With 1 base removed from V and 5 bases from J, the gap between germline ends came to 9 bases. The CDR3 has 13 amino acids. Germline V gene lookup returns CDR1 LNHNV and CDR2 YYDKDF (reference sequence).

The chain employs TRBV7-3 and TRBJ2-2; possibly TRBD1 or TRBD2 for D (5 bases each). This CDR3 contains 14 residues. V lost 5 bases to trimming and J lost 6 bases, with 13 bases between them. CDR1 SGHTA and CDR2 FQGTGA come from the germline V gene. The CDR3 DNA sequence: TGTGCCAGCAGCCAACAAGGGGAGCCCGGGGAGCTGTTTTTT. The encoded protein is CASSQQGEPGELFF. Full variable domain (missing parts from reference TRBV7-3 and TRBJ2-2): GAGVSQTPSNKVTEKGKYVELRCDPISGHTALYWYRQSLGQGPEFLIYFQGTGAADDSGLPNDRFFAVRPEGSVSTLKIQRTERGDSAVYLCASSQQGEPGELFFGEGSRLTVL.

On this clonotype: At one end, the junction sequence differs from germline, possibly due to a read error. This chain uses TRBV28 with TRBJ2-7, with TRBD2 matching over 7 bases. The CDR3 loop spans 15 amino acids. Germline CDR1 is MDHEN and CDR2 is SYDVKM. CDR3 sequence: CASSLGWEGSHEQYF. The CDR3, as DNA: TGTGCCAGCAGTTTAGGGTGGGAGGGCTCCCACGAGCAGTACTTC.

This rearrangement joins TRBV10-3 to TRBJ2-7, with TRBD1 matching 9 bases. CDR1 and CDR2 (germline): ENHRY, SYGVKD. This CDR3 contains 17 residues. Trimming removed 4 bases from V and 2 bases from J; junction bases left unmatched: 12. This CDR3 reads CAISVTGTGRQTYEQYF. In DNA form, the CDR3 reads TGTGCCATCAGTGTTACCGGGACAGGGCGCCAAACCTACGAGCAGTACTTC.

This clonotype has only a few counts. The J gene is TRBJ2-7, the V gene TRBV14; 7 bases agree with TRBD2. The CDR3 has 14 residues. CDR1 is SGHDN, CDR2 FVKESK, per germline. Losses at the gene ends were 3 bases for V and 6 bases for J; bases not matched to a gene: 8. The CDR3 region has the DNA TGTGCCAGCAGCCATCTAAGACTAGCCGCCGAGCAGTACTTC. Translated: CASSHLRLAAEQYF.

For this clonotype: Compared with germline, one end of the junction differs, possibly owing to a read error. V and J are TRBV2 and TRBJ2-6; unclear D gene. Germline-derived CDR1 and CDR2 are SNHLY and FYNNEI. This CDR3 comprises 16 residues. This chain's CDR3 is CATSAPGRSGANVLTF. Written as DNA, the CDR3 is TGTGCCACCAGTGCCCCCGGGCGCTCTGGGGCCAACGTCCTGACTTTC.

This clonotype was detected a few times. V gene TRBV12-3 or TRBV12-4 combines with J gene TRBJ1-1, with TRBD1 matching 7 bases. J was trimmed by 7 bases and V by 2 bases; bases with no gene match: 4. The CDR3 covers 13 residues. DNA of the CDR3: TGTGCCAGCAGTTTAAGGGGGGACAGTGAAGCTTTCTTT. It translates to CASSLRGDSEAFF.

The chain employs TRBV20-1 and TRBJ1-5, with unresolved D. This CDR3 contains 15 residues. In germline, CDR1 is DFQATT, CDR2 SNEGSKA (reference sequence). V lost 4 bases and J lost 3, with 16 bases in between. The CDR3 DNA reads TGCAGTGCTACCCATAGGGCACCATCCAATCAGCCCCAGCATTTT. Amino acids: CSATHRAPSNQPQHF.

This clonotype has only a few counts. This chain connects TRBV15 to TRBJ2-3, with D perhaps matching TRBD1 (6 bases). The CDR3 totals 15 residues. The V gene's germline CDR1 is LNHNV and CDR2 YYDKDF (reference sequence). The germline V and J ends were trimmed by 1 base and 2 bases, with 10 bases remaining between them. CDR3 region: CATSRARTATDTQYF. CDR3 nucleotides: TGTGCCACCAGCAGAGCCCGGACAGCCACAGATACGCAGTATTTT.

This CDR3 is CASSLAPGLQETQYF. CDR3 DNA sequence: TGTGCCAGCAGCTTAGCGCCAGGGTTACAAGAGACCCAGTACTTC. This chain connects TRBV7-8 to TRBJ2-5; TRBD1 is a possible D gene (5 bases). Germline CDR1 reads SGHVS; CDR2 reads FQNEAQ. The CDR3 sequence is 15 residues long. Trimming pared 0 bases from V and 2 bases from J, leaving 10 bases between.

This clonotype occurred a few times. The chain joins TRBV5-1 to TRBJ2-3; TRBD1 aligns across 8 bases. V shed 4 bases, J shed 0 bases, and the junction held 7 bases outside the gene matches. The CDR3 covers 16 residues. Germline V CDR1 and CDR2: SGHRS, YFSETQ. The CDR3 DNA follows: TGCGCCAGCAGCCACGGACAGGGCGGGAGCACAGATACGCAGTATTTT. Translation: CASSHGQGGSTDTQYF.

The genes are TRBV12-5 and TRBJ1-5, with D possibly TRBD1 on 6 matching bases. Looked up from germline, CDR1 is LGHNT and CDR2 is FRNRAP. The V end lost 6 bases, the J end lost 10 bases, and 19 bases lay between the germline ends. The CDR3 runs 14 residues. The CDR3 loop is CASGNRIRDKPQHF. Written as DNA, the CDR3 is TGTGCTAGTGGCAACCGAATCCGGGACAAACCCCAGCATTTT.

In its sample, this clonotype was seen a few times. The chain recombines TRBV20-1 with TRBJ2-1, with 11 bases that match TRBD2. The CDR3 spans 16 residues. The germline CDR1 and CDR2 sequences are DFQATT and SNEGSKA (reference sequence). J was trimmed by 0 bases and V by 0 bases; bases with no gene match: 1. CDR3 in DNA: TGCAGTGCTAGAGAGGGACTAGCGGTCTCCTACAATGAGCAGTTCTTC. This translates into CSAREGLAVSYNEQFF.

The rearrangement joins TRBV9 to TRBJ1-5; D is possibly TRBD1 (5 bases). Trimming shortened V by 5 bases and J by 2 bases, and 11 bases separated the two germline ends. CDR1 is SGDLS and CDR2 is YYNGEE in the germline V gene. This CDR3 has 14 amino acids. DNA for the CDR3: TGTGCCAGCAGTGCCTGGGGGGGCAATCAGCCCCAGCATTTT. Its translation: CASSAWGGNQPQHF.

J is TRBJ2-7 and V is TRBV5-6, with TRBD1 as a possible D gene (6 bases). The V end was cut by 0 bases, the J end by 7 bases, with 14 bases between. CDR3 length: 14 amino acids. Per the germline V gene, CDR1 is SGHDT and CDR2 is YYEEEE. CDR3 bases: TGTGCCAGCAGCTTGGCCGGACAGTCGGGGGAGCAGTACTTC. Translation gives CASSLAGQSGEQYF.

In its sample, this clonotype was seen a few times. This chain connects TRBV3-1 to TRBJ2-1, with TRBD2 as a possible D gene (5 bases). The V end lost 4 bases, the J end lost 5 bases, and 15 bases lay between the germline ends. CDR3 length equals 15 residues. Germline V CDR1 and CDR2: LGHDT, YNNKEL (reference sequence). The CDR3 here is CASSPRSLGDNEQFF. The CDR3 region has the DNA TGTGCCAGCAGCCCCAGGTCTCTCGGGGACAATGAGCAGTTCTTC.

The rearrangement links TRBV2 to TRBJ1-1; no reliable D call. The CDR3 loop spans 14 amino acids. CDR1 and CDR2 from the germline V gene are SNHLY and FYNNEI. V was trimmed by 7 bases and J by 5 bases, leaving 17 bases between them. This CDR3 is CASTPYEGETEAFF. The CDR3 nucleotides are TGTGCCAGCACCCCTTACGAGGGCGAAACTGAAGCTTTCTTT.

J is TRBJ1-5 and V is TRBV7-9; 11 positions agree with TRBD1. The CDR3 is made up of 15 amino acids. Germline CDR1 and CDR2: SEHNR and FQNEAQ (reference sequence). V lost 5 bases and J lost 6; bases outside the gene matches: 6. The CDR3 region is CASSIGQGASQPQHF. The DNA for the CDR3 is TGTGCCAGCAGCATTGGACAGGGGGCAAGTCAGCCCCAGCATTTT.

This clonotype was counted between two and nine times. The chain combines TRBV2 with TRBJ2-5, with D hard to call. This CDR3 is built from 13 residues. Germline V gives CDR1 SNHLY, CDR2 FYNNEI. Deletions cut 4 bases from V and 1 base from J, with 7 bases between. CDR3 nucleotide sequence: TGTGCCAGCAGTGTTGACGCCCAAGAGACCCAGTACTTC. Amino acid sequence: CASSVDAQETQYF. Drawing the rest from reference TRBV2 and TRBJ2-5, the complete variable domain is EPEVTQTPSHQVTQMGQEVILRCVPISNHLYFYWYRQILGQKVEFLVSFYNNEISEKSEIFDDQFSVERPDGSNFTLKIRSTKLEDSAMYFCASSVDAQETQYFGPGTRLLVL.

This clonotype was recorded many times. This rearrangement joins TRBV20-1 to TRBJ2-4, with 8 nucleotides matching TRBD2. Trimming cost V 0 bases and J 6 bases; bases outside gene matches: 4. The germline gives CDR1 DFQATT, CDR2 SNEGSKA (reference sequence). This CDR3 region has 14 residues. The CDR3, as DNA: TGCAGTGCTAGAGATATACTAGCGGTAAACATTCAGTACTTC. Translating gives CSARDILAVNIQYF.